The TCR beta chain described here comes from a study of tumor-infiltrating lymphocytes in primary liver carcinoma. On the study more broadly: Patients underwent surgical resection for primary liver carcinoma. The study's findings and limits: Blood trailed tumors significantly in top-250-clone fraction (p = 0.039).

The authors made TCR beta cDNA from roughly 480 ng total RNA with a constant-region primer. Generation of the TCR beta libraries relied on three nested multiplex PCR rounds using slightly modified ARM-PCR. The opening two PCR rounds, around 9 cycles each, paired TRBV1-TRBV30 forward primers with a C-beta reverse primer. TCRdb ran MiXCR on the multiplex PCR reads and lists one entry per CDR3 protein. The data hold approximately 330,000 distinct CDR3 sequences, with about two thirds observed a single time. Blood RNA originated from unsorted whole blood, with germline DNA additionally extracted. Germline V gene sequence: CDR1 SGHKS, CDR2 YYEKEE (reference sequence). This CDR3 region has 18 residues. Note on this clonotype: What it binds is unknown. Germline and junction disagree at one end, which may indicate a read error.

What was sequenced was peripheral blood. The rearrangement links TRBV5-5 to TRBJ2-2; 9 bases fit TRBD1. The sequence derives from a man between 35 and 55 years old with primary liver carcinoma and hepatitis B virus infection. CDR3 amino acids: CVSSKIYRDRVVSGEQFF. In DNA, the CDR3 is TGTGTCAGCAGCAAAATCTACCGGGACAGGGTTGTCTCCGGGGAGCAGTTTTTT.